This entry lists 21 T cell receptor beta chains sequenced from one sample in a study of cytomegalovirus exposure and HLA in healthy donors. Vbeta (60) and Jbeta (13) primers were used in the PCR. Data came from immunoSEQ multiplex PCR; TCRdb stores just in-frame clones and leaves some out. In total, the table holds approximately 200,000 clones. The sequenced sample was PBMCs. Receptors were obtained from a boy between 10 and 17 years old in good health and CMV-seronegative.

The chain uses TRBV5-1 and TRBJ2-7, with 7 bases that match TRBD2. Germline values: CDR1 SGHRS, CDR2 YFSETQ. The CDR3 spans 12 residues. The trim removed 2 bases at V and 5 bases at J, leaving 1 base unmatched. The CDR3 bases are TGCGCCAGCAGCTTCGGGGGGAACGAGCAGTACTTC. Its translation is CASSFGGNEQYF.

The rearrangement uses TRBV7-9 and TRBJ2-5, with TRBD1 as a possible D gene (6 bases). The J call is uncertain, as TRBJ2-7 better fits the DNA end. The CDR3 consists of 15 residues. Germline V gene data show CDR1 as SEHNR and CDR2 as FQNEAQ (reference sequence). The DNA for the CDR3 is TGTGCCAGCAGCTCCCCGATCAAAGGGGGCTACGAGCAGTACTTC. Its protein product is CASSSPIKGGYEQYF.

The chain joins TRBV19 to TRBJ1-6; 7 bases are a match to TRBD1. Germline V gives CDR1 LNHDA, CDR2 SQIVND (reference sequence). With V trimmed by 9 bases and J by 10 bases, 9 bases remained unmatched. The CDR3 runs to 13 residues. In DNA form, the CDR3 reads TGTGCCAGCCACAGGGGATTTGGCTCACCCCTCCACTTT. It is translated as CASHRGFGSPLHF.

The genes are TRBV27 and TRBJ1-6; no definite D call. The CDR3 consists of 12 residues. CDR1 and CDR2 from the germline V gene are MNHEY and SMNVEV (reference sequence). The V end lost 2 bases, the J end lost 13 bases, and 9 bases lay between the germline ends. CDR3 bases: TGTGCCAGCAGTTTAATTCCGGGGCCCCTCCACTTT. Residues: CASSLIPGPLHF.

The rearrangement joins TRBV27 to TRBJ2-7; D gene uncertain. The CDR3 runs to 13 residues. Germline V gives CDR1 MNHEY, CDR2 SMNVEV (reference sequence). V lost 2 bases and J 2 bases, leaving 7 bases between the germline ends. CDR3 DNA sequence: TGTGCCAGCAGTTTAGCGTCTGCCTACGAGCAGTACTTC. Its protein product is CASSLASAYEQYF.

The rearrangement uses TRBV4-1 and TRBJ1-1; 7 nucleotides line up with TRBD1. The CDR3 contains 15 residues. Unmatched junction bases numbered 7, after V lost 2 bases and J lost 4 bases. Looked up from germline, CDR1 is MGHRA and CDR2 is YSYEKL. The CDR3 DNA is TGCGCCAGCAGCCAAAATCCGACAGGGAGCACTGAAGCTTTCTTT. This codes for CASSQNPTGSTEAFF.

The CDR3 reads CASSPPPGVGYTF. The CDR3 DNA reads TGTGCCAGCTCACCTCCCCCGGGAGTCGGCTACACCTTC. This rearrangement joins TRBV18 to TRBJ1-2; D unresolved. Germline V gives CDR1 KGHSH, CDR2 LQKENI. The CDR3 length is 13 residues. V lost 3 bases and J 8 bases, leaving 13 bases between the germline ends.

The gene calls are TRBV29-1 and TRBJ2-1, with a tentative D call TRBD2 (6 bases). Germline CDR1 is SQVTM and CDR2 is ANQGSEA. The germline V and J ends were trimmed by 7 bases and 6 bases, with 13 bases remaining between them. There are 12 residues in the CDR3. CDR3 amino acids: CSGYTSSNEQFF. Written as DNA, the CDR3 is TGCAGCGGCTACACTAGCTCCAATGAGCAGTTCTTC.

The chain carries TRBV7-3 and TRBJ1-1; no clear D. V lost 2 bases to trimming and J lost 5 bases, with 9 bases between them. The CDR3 is 13 amino acids. Germline loops: CDR1 SGHTA, CDR2 FQGTGA. CDR3 sequence (DNA): TGTGCCAGCAGCTTAGGCGGTCAGACTGAAGCTTTCTTT. Translated, it gives CASSLGGQTEAFF.

The chain is built from TRBV4-2 and TRBJ1-2; D is unclear. V gave up 0 bases and J gave up 2 bases, with 7 bases separating them. The CDR3 spans 14 residues. Germline V gene lookup returns CDR1 LGHNA and CDR2 YNFKEQ. This CDR3 is CASSQDPGNYGYTF. The CDR3, as DNA: TGTGCCAGCAGCCAAGATCCGGGAAACTATGGCTACACCTTC.

This chain uses TRBV19 with TRBJ2-5; 12 nucleotides align to TRBD2. CDR1 LNHDA and CDR2 SQIVND come from the germline V gene (reference sequence). V was clipped by 4 bases and J by 1 base; unmatched bases: 1. The CDR3 is 15 residues long. Written as DNA, the CDR3 is TGTGCCAGTAGTAAGGGACTAGCGGGCCAAGAGACCCAGTACTTC. Translated: CASSKGLAGQETQYF.

The chain has TRBV4-2 and TRBJ2-4, with TRBD1 identical over 8 bases. The CDR3 runs 20 residues. Germline CDR1 reads LGHNA; CDR2 reads YNFKEQ. V dropped 2 bases and J dropped 7; count of bases not matched to a gene: 22. CDR3 sequence reads: CASSQTRPGQGGILGNIQYF. The CDR3 DNA reads TGTGCCAGCAGCCAAACCCGTCCCGGACAGGGCGGGATTTTGGGTAACATTCAGTACTTC.

The chain couples TRBV29-1 to TRBJ1-2; D uncertain. Looked up from germline, CDR1 is SQVTM and CDR2 is ANQGSEA. V lost 5 bases, J lost 3 bases, and 7 bases lay in between. The CDR3 is 11 residues long. CDR3 nucleotide sequence: TGCAGCGTTACAGAAGACTATGGCTACACCTTC. Protein sequence: CSVTEDYGYTF.

Worth noting for this clone: The same CDR3 arises from other DNA sequences in this sample as well. The chain combines TRBV12-2 with TRBJ1-2; TRBD1, the table's D call, lacks a check against the DNA. TRBV12-2 is a listed pseudogene. The CDR3 totals 17 residues. CDR3 in DNA: TGTGCAAGTCGCTTAGTCGGAAACACAGGGGGCAAGGATGGCTACACCTTC. It encodes CASRLVGNTGGKDGYTF.

This rearrangement joins TRBV28 to TRBJ1-1, with D possibly TRBD1 on 6 matching bases. The CDR3 has 16 residues. Germline values: CDR1 MDHEN, CDR2 SYDVKM. The V end lost 4 bases, the J end lost 3 bases, and 18 bases lay between the germline ends. CDR3 sequence (DNA): TGTGCCAGCAGTTCCGAGCGACAGGCTGAGGACACTGAAGCTTTCTTT. Translation: CASSSERQAEDTEAFF.

The J gene is TRBJ1-1, the V gene TRBV10-3; D uncertain. Trimming cost V 2 bases and J 6 bases, with 10 bases left between them. The CDR3 covers 13 residues. Germline V gives CDR1 ENHRY, CDR2 SYGVKD. The CDR3 region has the DNA TGTGCCATCAGTGAGGATTACAGTTCTGAAGCTTTCTTT. Translated, it gives CAISEDYSSEAFF.

The genes are TRBV7-9 and TRBJ2-3; a weak D match, TRBD1 (5 bases). Germline V gene lookup returns CDR1 SEHNR and CDR2 FQNEAQ (reference sequence). V gave up 7 bases and J gave up 0 bases, with 23 bases separating them. This CDR3 region has 18 residues. In DNA form, the CDR3 reads TGTGCCAGCACCTCCTCACGCCAGGGTAGAGCTAGCACAGATACGCAGTATTTT. The encoded protein is CASTSSRQGRASTDTQYF.

The CDR3 DNA sequence: TGTGCCAGCAGCCAAGATAATCACAGGACCTACGAGCAGTACTTC. It encodes CASSQDNHRTYEQYF. The V call is TRBV14, the J call TRBJ2-7, with a weak D call TRBD1 (5 bases). This CDR3 contains 15 residues. Germline CDR1 reads SGHDN; CDR2 reads FVKESK. V was shortened by 0 bases and J by 2 bases, with 11 bases between the two germline ends.

V and J are TRBV7-9 and TRBJ1-2, with unresolved D. Per the germline V gene, CDR1 is SEHNR and CDR2 is FQNEAQ (reference sequence). Trimming removed 5 bases from V and 2 bases from J, with 21 bases in between. This CDR3 has 17 amino acids. The CDR3 loop reads CASSGNIYRGRNYGYTF. For the CDR3, the DNA is TGTGCCAGCAGCGGAAATATATATCGAGGGAGGAACTATGGCTACACCTTC.

The chain has TRBV4-1 and TRBJ2-3, with D tentatively TRBD2 (6 bases). CDR3 length: 16 residues. The germline gives CDR1 MGHRA, CDR2 YSYEKL. V lost 0 bases, J lost 2 bases, and 12 bases lay in between. CDR3 residues: CASSQEGRGTTDTQYF. For the CDR3, the DNA is TGCGCCAGCAGCCAAGAAGGCCGGGGGACCACAGATACGCAGTATTTT.

The chain couples TRBV7-3 to TRBJ1-1; D unclear. The CDR3 has 13 amino acids. V was cut by 2 bases and J by 6 bases, with 10 bases left in between. Germline V lookup: CDR1 SGHTA, CDR2 FQGTGA. CDR3 region: CASSLLAGSEAFF. The CDR3 DNA reads as TGTGCCAGCAGCTTATTGGCAGGCTCTGAAGCTTTCTTT.